A single sample gave rise to the 7 T cell receptor beta chains below, sequenced in a study of blood T cell repertoires in COVID-19 (dated by TCRdb to the early 2020s). Receptor libraries were prepared by the immunoSEQ multiplex PCR assay. In its TCRdb copy, this immuneACCESS table keeps in-frame sequences only and misses some clones. Where compared with another copy, unresolved V genes explain less than half of these, and the others have no known cause. This sample holds 190,000 or so clones; roughly 90% were observed only once. About 8.1% of the sample belongs to the ten largest clones. The source material was PBMCs or T cells enriched from blood (not recorded which). These TCRs come from a woman aged 18-35 years who had recovered from COVID-19.

The chain couples TRBV28 to TRBJ1-4, with D perhaps TRBD1 (6 bases). There are 14 residues in the CDR3. Deletions cut 2 bases from V and 8 bases from J, with 12 bases between. Germline V gene sequence: CDR1 MDHEN, CDR2 SYDVKM. DNA for the CDR3: TGTGCCAGCAGTTTAACAGGGATGAGGGAAAAACTGTTTTTT. It is translated as CASSLTGMREKLFF.

The chain has TRBV15 and TRBJ1-1; D is uncertain. The V and J ends lost 0 bases and 11 bases respectively, with 13 bases between them. Germline CDR1 LNHNV, CDR2 YYDKDF (reference sequence). This CDR3 contains 13 residues. The CDR3 bases are TGTGCCACCAGCAGAGATAACGGGGTCCGGGCTTTCTTT. This translates into CATSRDNGVRAFF.

This clone has only a few counts. This sequence joins TRBV5-6 and TRBJ1-5; a weak D match, TRBD1 (6 bases). The germline V gene encodes CDR1 SGHDT and CDR2 YYEEEE. Deletions cut 3 bases from V and 4 bases from J, with 11 bases between. CDR3 length: 14 amino acids. CDR3 loop: CASSSRTANQPQHF. CDR3 DNA sequence: TGTGCCAGCAGCTCGCGGACAGCTAATCAGCCCCAGCATTTT.

CDR3 sequence reads: CASSLGLADSYEQYF. Here the CDR3 DNA reads TGTGCCAGCAGCTTGGGACTAGCGGACTCCTACGAGCAGTACTTC. The chain uses TRBV5-5 and TRBJ2-7; TRBD2 matches at 9 bases. V trimming: 0 bases; J trimming: 0 bases; junction bases outside the gene matches: 1. The CDR3 contains 15 residues. Germline-derived CDR1 and CDR2 are SGHKS and YYEKEE (reference sequence).

The chain combines TRBV24-1 with TRBJ2-7, with TRBD1 matching 8 bases. Trimming at V came to 4 bases and at J to 3 bases, leaving 10 bases not matched to a gene. CDR3 length equals 16 residues. Germline V lookup: CDR1 KGHDR, CDR2 SFDVKD. The CDR3 coding sequence is TGTGCCACCAGTGAATCCGGGACAGGTGCGATCTACGAGCAGTACTTC. It yields the protein CATSESGTGAIYEQYF.

This chain joins TRBV21-1 and TRBJ1-2; the table's D call TRBD1 went unverified against the DNA. TRBV21-1 is an annotated pseudogene. The CDR3 contains 16 residues. CDR3: CASSKEGERGIYGYTF. Written as DNA, the CDR3 is TGTGCCAGCAGCAAAGAGGGGGAGAGGGGCATCTATGGCTACACCTTC.

This sequence joins TRBV7-9 and TRBJ2-5; the match to TRBD1 covers 7 bases. The CDR3 spans 16 residues. V dropped 3 bases and J dropped 2; count of bases not matched to a gene: 9. CDR1 and CDR2 from the germline V gene are SEHNR and FQNEAQ (reference sequence). The DNA for the CDR3 is TGTGCCAGCAGCTTTGGGCGGGTCAGGGGGCAAGAGACCCAGTACTTC. Translation gives CASSFGRVRGQETQYF.